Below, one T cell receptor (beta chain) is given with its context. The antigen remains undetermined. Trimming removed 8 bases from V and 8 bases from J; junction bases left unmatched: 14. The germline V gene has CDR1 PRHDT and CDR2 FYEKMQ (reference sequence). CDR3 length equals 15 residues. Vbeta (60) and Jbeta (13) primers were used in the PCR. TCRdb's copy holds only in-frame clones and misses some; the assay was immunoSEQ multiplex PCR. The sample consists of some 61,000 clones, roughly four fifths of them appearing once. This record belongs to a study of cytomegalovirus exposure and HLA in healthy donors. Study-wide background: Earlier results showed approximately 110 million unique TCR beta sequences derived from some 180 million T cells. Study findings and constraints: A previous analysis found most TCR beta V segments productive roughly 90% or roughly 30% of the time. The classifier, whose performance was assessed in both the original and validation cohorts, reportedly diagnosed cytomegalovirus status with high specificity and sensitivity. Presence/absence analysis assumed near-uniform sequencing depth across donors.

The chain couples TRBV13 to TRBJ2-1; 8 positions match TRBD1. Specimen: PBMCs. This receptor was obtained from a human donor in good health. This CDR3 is CASSNGGQVYDEQFF. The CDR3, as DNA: TGTGCCAGCTCCAATGGGGGACAGGTGTACGATGAGCAGTTCTTC.